The clone carrying this TCR beta chain appeared a few times. Antigen: not known. This sample was included in a study of T cells after yellow fever vaccination. Findings and caveats of the study: A small proportion of clonotypes was detected in both the CD4 and CD8 compartments. Faster peaking, at day 5 versus 15, marked a secondary response that was weaker.

Trimming took 5 bases from V and 1 from J; bases not matched to a gene: 6. The CDR3 length is 15 residues. The germline V gene has CDR1 SGHTA and CDR2 FQGNSA. MiXCR was run by TCRdb on the 5' RACE reads, yielding one entry per CDR3 protein. The table shows around 310,000 distinct CDR3 sequences, with roughly 9.4% occurring only once. This receptor was obtained from a man between 18 and 35 years old who received the YFV17D yellow fever vaccine. This rearrangement joins TRBV7-2 to TRBJ2-5, with 8 bases aligning to TRBD1. The sequencing here drew on PBMCs, taken on the day of the first yellow fever vaccination. The DNA for the CDR3 is TGTGCCAGCAGCCGCCGACAGGGGCCCCAAGAGACCCAGTACTTC. This codes for CASSRRQGPQETQYF.